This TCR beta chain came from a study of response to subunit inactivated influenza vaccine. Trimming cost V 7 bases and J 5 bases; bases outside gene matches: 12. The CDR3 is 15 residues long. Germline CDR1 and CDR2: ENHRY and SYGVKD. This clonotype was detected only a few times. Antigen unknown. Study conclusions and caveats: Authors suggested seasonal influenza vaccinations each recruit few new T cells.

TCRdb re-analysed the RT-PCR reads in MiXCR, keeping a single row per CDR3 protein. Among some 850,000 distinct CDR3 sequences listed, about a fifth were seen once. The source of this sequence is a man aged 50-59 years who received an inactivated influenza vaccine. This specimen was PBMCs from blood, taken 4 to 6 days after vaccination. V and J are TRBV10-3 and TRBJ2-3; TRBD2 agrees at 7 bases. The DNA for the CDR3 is TGTGCCATCAAGTTTAGCGGGCAATCGGTAGATACGCAGTATTTT. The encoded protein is CAIKFSGQSVDTQYF.